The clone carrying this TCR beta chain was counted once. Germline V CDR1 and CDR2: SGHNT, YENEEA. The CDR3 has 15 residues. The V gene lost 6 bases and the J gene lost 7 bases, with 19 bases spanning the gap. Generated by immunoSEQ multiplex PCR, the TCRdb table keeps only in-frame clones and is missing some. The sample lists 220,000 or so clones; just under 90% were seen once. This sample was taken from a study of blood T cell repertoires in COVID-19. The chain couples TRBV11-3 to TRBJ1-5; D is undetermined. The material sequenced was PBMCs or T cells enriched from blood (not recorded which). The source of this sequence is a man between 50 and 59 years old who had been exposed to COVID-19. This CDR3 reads CASSRGNPESQPQHF. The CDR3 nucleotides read TGTGCCAGCAGTCGCGGGAACCCGGAGTCCCAGCCCCAGCATTTT.